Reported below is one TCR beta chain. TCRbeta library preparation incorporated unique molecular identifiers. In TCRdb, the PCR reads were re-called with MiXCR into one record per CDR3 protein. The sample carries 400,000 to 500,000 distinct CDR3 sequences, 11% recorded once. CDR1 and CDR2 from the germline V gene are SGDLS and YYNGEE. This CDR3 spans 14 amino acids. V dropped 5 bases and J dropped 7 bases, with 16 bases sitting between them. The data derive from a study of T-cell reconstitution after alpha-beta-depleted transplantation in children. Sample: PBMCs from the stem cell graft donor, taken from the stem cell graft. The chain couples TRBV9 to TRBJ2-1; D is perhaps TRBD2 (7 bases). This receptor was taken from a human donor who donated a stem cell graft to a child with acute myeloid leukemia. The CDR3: CASRKGEGVNEQFF. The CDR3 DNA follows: TGTGCCAGCAGAAAAGGGGAGGGGGTGAATGAGCAGTTCTTC.